The TCR beta chain described here comes from a study of cytotoxic CD8 clonotypes in ibrutinib-treated CLL. Sequencing was designed to attain a depth spanning 1 in 200,000 to 1 in 1 million T cells. Libraries were prepared by immunoSEQ multiplex PCR; TCRdb keeps only in-frame clonotypes and omits some of them. The sample shows about 270,000 clones, around 69% of them seen only once. This clone was seen only a few times. The clonotype originates from a human donor with chronic lymphocytic leukemia. The sequences come from PBMCs, collected at disease progression, from a patient treated with ibrutinib.

CDR3 sequence: CASSTGVPREQYF. DNA for the CDR3: TGTGCCAGCAGTACAGGGGTACCACGCGAGCAGTACTTC. V is TRBV27 and J is TRBJ2-7; TRBD1 matches at 7 bases. J was trimmed by 6 bases and V by 5 bases; bases with no gene match: 7. The CDR3 extends over 13 amino acids. CDR1 is MNHEY and CDR2 is SMNVEV in the germline V gene (reference sequence).